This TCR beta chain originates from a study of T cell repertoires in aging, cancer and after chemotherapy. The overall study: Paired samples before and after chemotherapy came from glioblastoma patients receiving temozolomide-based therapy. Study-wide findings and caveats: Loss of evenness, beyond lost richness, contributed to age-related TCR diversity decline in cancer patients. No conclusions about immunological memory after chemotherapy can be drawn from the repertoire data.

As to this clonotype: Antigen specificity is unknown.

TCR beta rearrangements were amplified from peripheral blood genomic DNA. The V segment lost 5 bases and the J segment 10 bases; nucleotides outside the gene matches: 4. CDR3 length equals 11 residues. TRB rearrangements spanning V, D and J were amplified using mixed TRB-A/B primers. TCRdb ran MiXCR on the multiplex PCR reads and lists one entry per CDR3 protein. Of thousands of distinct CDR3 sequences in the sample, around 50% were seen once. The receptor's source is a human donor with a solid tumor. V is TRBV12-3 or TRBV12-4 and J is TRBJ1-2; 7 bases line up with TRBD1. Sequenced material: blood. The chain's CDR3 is CASSVGQYYTF. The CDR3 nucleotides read TGTGCCAGCAGTGTGGGACAGTACTACACCTTC.